The subject of this entry is one TCR beta chain. Its antigen is not known. It was with previously described methods and listed TCR primers that bulk TCR libraries were made. MiXCR, applied by TCRdb to the PCR reads, yields one record per CDR3 protein. Here the sample spans under 600,000 distinct CDR3 sequences, 25% being singletons. This sample stems from a study of molecular identifiers for immune sequencing clone quantification. Study-level background: In replicates, RNA from roughly 20,000 or 100,000 naive CD8 cells was split five ways, four sequenced.

The study, taken as a whole, reports: A shared barcode on identical TCR molecules could lead to underestimated sizes for highly expanded clones. Jurkat TCR RNA that was spiked in from one cell was reportedly detectable among one million naive cells.

The CDR3 sequence is 19 residues long. The germline CDR1 and CDR2 sequences are SGHNT and YYREEE (reference sequence). Trimming cost V 5 bases and J 0 bases; bases outside gene matches: 10. The sample taken for sequencing was naive CD8+ T cells from blood, with Jurkat cell RNA spiked in. Subset reported: FACS-sorted CD8+CD4-CCR7+CD45RA+ naive T cells. This rearrangement joins TRBV5-4 to TRBJ2-1; 14 bases fit TRBD2. The clonotype comes from a human donor in good health. Some libraries in this study had Jurkat cell RNA spiked in. The DNA for the CDR3 is TGTGCCAGCAGACCCGGGACTAGCGGGAGTCCTGTCTCCTACAATGAGCAGTTCTTC. Protein sequence: CASRPGTSGSPVSYNEQFF.